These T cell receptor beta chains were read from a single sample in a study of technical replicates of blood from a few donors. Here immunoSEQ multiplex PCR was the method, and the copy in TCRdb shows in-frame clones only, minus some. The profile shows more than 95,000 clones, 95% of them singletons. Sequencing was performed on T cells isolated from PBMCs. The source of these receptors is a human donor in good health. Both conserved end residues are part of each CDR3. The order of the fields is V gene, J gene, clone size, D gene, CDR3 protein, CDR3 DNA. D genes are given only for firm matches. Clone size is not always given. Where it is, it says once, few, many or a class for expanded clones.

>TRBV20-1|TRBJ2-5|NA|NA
CSARSMRTQYF
TGCAGTGCCAGGTCGATGAGGACCCAGTACTTC
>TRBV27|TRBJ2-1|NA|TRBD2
CASRTGRRTSGYNEQFF
TGTGCCAGCAGAACTGGGCGAAGGACTAGCGGATACAATGAGCAGTTCTTC
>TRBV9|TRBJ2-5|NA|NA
CASSVGLVNGETQYF
TGTGCCAGCAGCGTAGGGCTAGTTAACGGAGAGACCCAGTACTTC
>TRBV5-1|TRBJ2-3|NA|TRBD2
CASSLMGRESTDTQYF
TGCGCCAGCAGCTTGATGGGGAGGGAAAGCACAGATACGCAGTATTTT
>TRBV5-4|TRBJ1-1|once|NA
CASSSARGGRNPTEAFF
TGTGCCAGCAGCTCCGCTCGGGGGGGACGGAACCCCACTGAAGCTTTCTTT
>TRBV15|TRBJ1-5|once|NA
CATSREGTQGNNQPQHF
TGTGCCACCAGCAGAGAGGGTACGCAGGGGAACAATCAGCCCCAGCATTTT
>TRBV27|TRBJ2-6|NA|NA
CASSSPGHLAPGANVLTF
TGTGCCAGCAGTTCTCCGGGACACCTAGCCCCTGGGGCCAACGTCCTGACTTTC
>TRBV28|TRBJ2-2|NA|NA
CASSSPKSLAGAGELFF
TGTGCCAGCAGTTCCCCAAAGTCGTTGGCAGGGGCCGGGGAGCTGTTTTTT
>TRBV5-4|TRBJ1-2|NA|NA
CASSLEDGLRDTF
TGTGCCAGCAGCTTGGAAGACGGGCTGCGGGACACCTTC
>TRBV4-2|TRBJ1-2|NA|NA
CASSQDLPGRYGYTF
TGTGCCAGCAGCCAAGATTTGCCAGGGAGGTATGGCTACACCTTC
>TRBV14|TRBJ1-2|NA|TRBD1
CASSLGTGVEKYTF
TGTGCCAGCAGCCTCGGGACAGGGGTTGAGAAGTACACCTTC
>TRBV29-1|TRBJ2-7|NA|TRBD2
CSVDTHSGDYEQYF
TGCAGCGTTGACACCCATAGCGGGGACTACGAGCAGTACTTC
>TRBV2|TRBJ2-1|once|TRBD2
CASKGLAESNEQFF
TGTGCCAGCAAGGGGCTAGCGGAGAGCAATGAGCAGTTCTTC
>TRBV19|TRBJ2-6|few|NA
CASSIFGEPGANVLTF
TGTGCCAGTAGTATTTTTGGGGAGCCGGGGGCCAACGTCCTGACTTTC
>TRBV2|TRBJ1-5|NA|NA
CASSEAGAQPQHF
TGTGCCAGCAGTGAAGCGGGGGCTCAGCCCCAGCATTTT
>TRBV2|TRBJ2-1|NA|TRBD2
CAFLTPSGDNEQFF
TGTGCCTTCCTGACCCCTAGCGGGGACAATGAGCAGTTCTTC
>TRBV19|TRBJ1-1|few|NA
CASTTGLNTEAFF
TGTGCCAGTACTACAGGGCTGAACACTGAAGCTTTCTTT
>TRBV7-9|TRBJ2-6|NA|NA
CASSSGPGANVLTF
TGTGCCAGCAGCTCAGGTCCTGGGGCCAACGTCCTGACTTTC
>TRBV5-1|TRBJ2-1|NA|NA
CASSLVGQGVYNEQFF
TGCGCCAGCAGCTTGGTCGGTCAGGGCGTATACAATGAGCAGTTCTTC
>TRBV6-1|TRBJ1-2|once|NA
CASSNNQEYTF
TGTGCCAGCAGCAACAACCAGGAATACACCTTC
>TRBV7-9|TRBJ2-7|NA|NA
CASSDRGGEQYF
TGTGCCAGCAGCGACAGAGGCGGCGAGCAGTACTTC
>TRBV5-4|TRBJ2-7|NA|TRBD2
CASSFRGGRVEQYF
TGTGCCAGCAGCTTTCGGGGGGGAAGGGTCGAGCAGTACTTC
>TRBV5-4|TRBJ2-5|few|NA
CASSLEAKPETQYF
TGTGCCAGCAGCTTGGAAGCCAAACCAGAGACCCAGTACTTC
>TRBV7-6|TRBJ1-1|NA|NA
CASSLGRGGNTEAFF
TGTGCCAGCAGCTTAGGTAGGGGGGGAAACACTGAAGCTTTCTTT
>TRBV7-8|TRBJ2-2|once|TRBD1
CASRHRGEGAGELFF
TGTGCCAGCAGGCACAGGGGAGAAGGGGCCGGGGAGCTGTTTTTT
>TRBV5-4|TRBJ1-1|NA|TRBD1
CASSWRDRENTEAFF
TGTGCCAGCAGCTGGCGGGACAGGGAGAACACTGAAGCTTTCTTT
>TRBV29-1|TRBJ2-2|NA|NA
CSVDGPNTGELFF
TGCAGCGTTGATGGCCCGAACACCGGGGAGCTGTTTTTT
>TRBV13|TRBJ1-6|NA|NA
CAIKLWQGSSSYNSPLHF
TGTGCCATCAAACTATGGCAGGGGTCCAGCTCCTATAATTCACCCCTCCACTTT
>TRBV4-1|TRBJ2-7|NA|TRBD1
CASSQLGTGAPSYEQYF
TGCGCCAGCAGCCAGCTAGGGACAGGGGCGCCCTCCTACGAGCAGTACTTC
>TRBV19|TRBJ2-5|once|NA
CASSHREETQYF
TGTGCCAGTAGCCACAGGGAGGAGACCCAGTACTTC
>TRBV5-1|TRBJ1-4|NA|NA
CASSLAGGLGRNEKLFF
TGCGCCAGCAGCTTGGCGGGAGGGTTGGGACGGAACGAAAAACTGTTTTTT
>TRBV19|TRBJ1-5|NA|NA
CASSVQPQGFYSNQPQHF
TGTGCCAGTAGTGTACAGCCACAGGGATTTTATAGCAATCAGCCCCAGCATTTT
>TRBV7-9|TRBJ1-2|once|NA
CASSFSREGYTF
TGTGCCAGCAGCTTCTCCAGGGAAGGCTACACCTTC
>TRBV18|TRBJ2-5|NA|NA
CASSPRQGNQETQYF
TGTGCCAGCTCACCACGTCAGGGGAACCAAGAGACCCAGTACTTC
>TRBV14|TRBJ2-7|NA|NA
CASSQYLGDTTYEQYF
TGTGCCAGCAGCCAGTACCTAGGGGACACGACCTACGAGCAGTACTTC
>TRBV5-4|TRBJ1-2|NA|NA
CASSFGEYGYTF
TGTGCCAGCAGCTTTGGAGAATATGGCTACACCTTC
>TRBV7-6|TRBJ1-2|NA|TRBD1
CASSLLTGEDYGYTF
TGTGCCAGCAGCTTACTGACAGGGGAGGACTATGGCTACACCTTC
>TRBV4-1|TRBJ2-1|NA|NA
CASSQLPGNEQFF
TGCGCCAGCAGCCAGCTCCCGGGGAATGAGCAGTTCTTC
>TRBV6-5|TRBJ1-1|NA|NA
CASSPTANTEAFF
TGTGCCAGCAGTCCGACAGCGAACACTGAAGCTTTCTTT
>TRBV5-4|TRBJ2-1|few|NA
CASSLDYNEQFF
TGTGCCAGCAGCCTAGACTACAATGAGCAGTTCTTC
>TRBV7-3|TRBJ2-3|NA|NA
CASSLASTDTQYF
TGTGCCAGCAGCTTAGCTAGCACTGATACGCAGTATTTT
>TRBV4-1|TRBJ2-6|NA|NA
CASSQVGRGYSGANVLTF
TGCGCCAGCAGCCAAGTCGGCCGCGGTTACTCTGGGGCCAACGTCCTGACTTTC
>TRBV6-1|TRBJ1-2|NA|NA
CASSVRTGDGYTF
TGTGCCAGCAGTGTTAGAACAGGAGATGGCTACACCTTC
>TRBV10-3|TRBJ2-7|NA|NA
CAIVETGGGEQYF
TGTGCCATCGTAGAGACGGGGGGCGGCGAGCAGTACTTC
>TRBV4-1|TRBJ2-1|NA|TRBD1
CASSQVGTGGVSNEQFF
TGCGCCAGCAGCCAAGTCGGGACAGGGGGGGTGAGCAATGAGCAGTTCTTC
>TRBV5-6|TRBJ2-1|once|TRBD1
CASSLVQTGYRNEQFF
TGTGCCAGCAGCTTGGTCCAGACAGGGTACAGGAATGAGCAGTTCTTC
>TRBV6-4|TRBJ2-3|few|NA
CASSRSFAGTDTQYF
TGTGCCAGCAGTCGGAGCTTTGCCGGCACAGATACGCAGTATTTT
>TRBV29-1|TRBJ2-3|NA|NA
CSVINPYTDTQYF
TGCAGCGTTATAAACCCCTATACAGATACGCAGTATTTT
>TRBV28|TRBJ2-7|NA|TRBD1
CASSSSQGAYEQYF
TGTGCCAGCAGTTCCTCTCAGGGGGCCTACGAGCAGTACTTC
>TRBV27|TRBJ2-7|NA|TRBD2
CASSAPGLGYEQYF
TGTGCCAGCAGCGCCCCGGGACTAGGCTACGAGCAGTACTTC
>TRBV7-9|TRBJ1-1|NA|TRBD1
CASQGDTEAFF
TGTGCCAGCCAGGGGGACACTGAAGCTTTCTTT
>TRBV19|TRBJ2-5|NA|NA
CASSIAGGVVSETQYF
TGTGCCAGTAGTATAGCCGGAGGGGTGGTGTCAGAGACCCAGTACTTC
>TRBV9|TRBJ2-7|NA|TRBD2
CASSVEGTSGSNEQYF
TGTGCCAGCAGCGTAGAGGGGACTAGTGGGTCCAACGAGCAGTACTTC
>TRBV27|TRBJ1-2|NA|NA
CASSFRANYGYTF
TGTGCCAGCAGTTTCAGGGCTAACTATGGCTACACCTTC
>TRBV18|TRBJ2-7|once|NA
CASSDTPGKSSYEQYF
TGTGCCAGCTCAGATACTCCCGGGAAAAGCTCCTACGAGCAGTACTTC
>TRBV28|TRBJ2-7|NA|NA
CASSFIEPSYEQYF
TGTGCCAGCAGTTTTATAGAACCGAGTTACGAGCAGTACTTC
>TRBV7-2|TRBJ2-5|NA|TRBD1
CASSPFEGAIRETQYF
TGTGCCAGCAGCCCGTTTGAGGGGGCGATTAGAGAGACCCAGTACTTC